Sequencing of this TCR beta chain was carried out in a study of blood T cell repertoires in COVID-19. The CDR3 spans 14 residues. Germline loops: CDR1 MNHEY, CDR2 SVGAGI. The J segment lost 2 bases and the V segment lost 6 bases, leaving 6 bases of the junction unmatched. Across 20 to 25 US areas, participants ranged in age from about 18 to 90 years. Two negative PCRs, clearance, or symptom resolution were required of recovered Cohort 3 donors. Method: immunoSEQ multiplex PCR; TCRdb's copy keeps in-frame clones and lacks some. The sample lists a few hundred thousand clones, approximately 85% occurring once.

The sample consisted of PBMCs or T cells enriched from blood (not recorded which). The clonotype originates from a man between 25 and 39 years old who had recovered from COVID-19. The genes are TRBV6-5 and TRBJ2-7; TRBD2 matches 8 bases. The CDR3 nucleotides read TGTGCCAGCAGCCCCTTCGGGGGGGCCTACGAGCAGTACTTC. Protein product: CASSPFGGAYEQYF.